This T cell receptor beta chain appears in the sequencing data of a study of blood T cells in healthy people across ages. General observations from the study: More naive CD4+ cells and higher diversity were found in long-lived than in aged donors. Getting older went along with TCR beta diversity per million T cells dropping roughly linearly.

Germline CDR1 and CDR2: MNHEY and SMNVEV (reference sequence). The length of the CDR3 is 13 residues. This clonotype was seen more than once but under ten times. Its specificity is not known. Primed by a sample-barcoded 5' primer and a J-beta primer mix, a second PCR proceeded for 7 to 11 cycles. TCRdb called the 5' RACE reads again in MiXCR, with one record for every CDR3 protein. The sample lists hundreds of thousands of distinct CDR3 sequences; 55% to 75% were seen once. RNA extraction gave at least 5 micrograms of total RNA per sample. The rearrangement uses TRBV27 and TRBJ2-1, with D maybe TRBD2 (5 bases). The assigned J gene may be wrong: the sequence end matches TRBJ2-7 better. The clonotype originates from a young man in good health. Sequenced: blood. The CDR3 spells CASSWGVYYEQYF. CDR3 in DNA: TGTGCCAGCAGTTGGGGAGTTTACTACGAGCAGTACTTC.